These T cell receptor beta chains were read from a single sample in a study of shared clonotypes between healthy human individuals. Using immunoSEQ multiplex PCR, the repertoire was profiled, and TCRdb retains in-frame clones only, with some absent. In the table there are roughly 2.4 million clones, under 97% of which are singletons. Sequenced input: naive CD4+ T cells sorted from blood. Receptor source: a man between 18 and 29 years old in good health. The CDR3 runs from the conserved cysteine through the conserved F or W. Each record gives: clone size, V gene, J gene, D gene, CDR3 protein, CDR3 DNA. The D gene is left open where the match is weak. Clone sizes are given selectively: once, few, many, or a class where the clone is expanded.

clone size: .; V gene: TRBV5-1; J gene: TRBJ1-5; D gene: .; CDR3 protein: CASSLVGGDEQPQHF; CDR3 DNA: TGCGCCAGCAGCTTGGTTGGGGGCGACGAGCAGCCCCAGCATTTT
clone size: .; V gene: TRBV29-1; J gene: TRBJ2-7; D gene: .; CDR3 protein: CSVEGGTDFSYEQYF; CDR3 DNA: TGCAGCGTTGAAGGGGGGACTGATTTCTCCTACGAGCAGTACTTC
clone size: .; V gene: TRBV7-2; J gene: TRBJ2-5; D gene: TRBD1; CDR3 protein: CASSSHGTGVLETQYF; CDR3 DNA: TGTGCCAGCAGCTCGCACGGGACAGGTGTTTTAGAGACCCAGTACTTC
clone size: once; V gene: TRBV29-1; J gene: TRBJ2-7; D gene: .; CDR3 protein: CSVAGQAYEQYF; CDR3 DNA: TGCAGCGTGGCTGGACAAGCCTACGAGCAGTACTTC
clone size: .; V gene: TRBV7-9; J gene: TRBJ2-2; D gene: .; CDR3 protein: CASSLETAGELFF; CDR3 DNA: TGTGCCAGCAGCTTAGAAACGGCCGGGGAGCTGTTTTTT
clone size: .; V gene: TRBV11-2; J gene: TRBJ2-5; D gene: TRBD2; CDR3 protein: CASSLGTSGQETQYF; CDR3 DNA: TGTGCCAGCAGCTTGGGAACTAGCGGGCAAGAGACCCAGTACTTC
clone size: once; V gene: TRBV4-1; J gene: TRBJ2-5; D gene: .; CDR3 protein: CASSQEYQETQYF; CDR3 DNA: TGCGCCAGCAGCCAAGAATACCAAGAGACCCAGTACTTC
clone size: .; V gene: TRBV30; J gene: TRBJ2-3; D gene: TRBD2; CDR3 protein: CAWSVRAGGWNTQYF; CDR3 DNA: TGTGCCTGGAGTGTACGAGCGGGAGGATGGAATACGCAGTATTTT
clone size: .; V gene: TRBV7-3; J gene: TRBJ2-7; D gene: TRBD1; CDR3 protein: CASSPTGTANYEQYF; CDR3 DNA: TGTGCCAGCAGCCCAACCGGGACAGCGAACTACGAGCAGTACTTC
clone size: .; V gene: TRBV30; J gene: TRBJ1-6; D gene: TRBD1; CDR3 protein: CARSANRGNSPLHF; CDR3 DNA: TGTGCCCGGTCGGCTAACAGGGGCAATTCACCCCTCCACTTT
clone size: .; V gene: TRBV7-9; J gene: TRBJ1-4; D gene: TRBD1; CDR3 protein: CASSTKRGRGEKLFF; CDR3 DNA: TGTGCCAGCAGCACTAAAAGGGGGCGCGGTGAAAAACTGTTTTTT
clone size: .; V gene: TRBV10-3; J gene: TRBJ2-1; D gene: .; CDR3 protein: CAIRLGLTTYNEQFF; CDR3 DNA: TGTGCCATCAGACTAGGACTGACAACCTACAATGAGCAGTTCTTC
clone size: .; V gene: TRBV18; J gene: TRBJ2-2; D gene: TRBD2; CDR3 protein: CASSPGLAGAGELFF; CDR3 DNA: TGTGCCAGCTCACCGGGACTAGCGGGAGCCGGGGAGCTGTTTTTT
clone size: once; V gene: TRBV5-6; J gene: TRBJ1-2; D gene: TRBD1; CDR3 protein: CASSLEDRGNYGYTF; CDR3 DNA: TGTGCCAGCAGCTTAGAGGACAGGGGAAATTATGGCTACACCTTC
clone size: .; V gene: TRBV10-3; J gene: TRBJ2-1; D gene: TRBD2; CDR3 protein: CARGLGDEQFF; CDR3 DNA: TGTGCCAGGGGACTAGGGGATGAGCAGTTCTTC
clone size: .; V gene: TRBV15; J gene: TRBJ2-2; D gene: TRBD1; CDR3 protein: CATSNGDRRFAGELFF; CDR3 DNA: TGTGCCACCAGCAACGGGGACAGGCGATTCGCCGGGGAGCTGTTTTTT
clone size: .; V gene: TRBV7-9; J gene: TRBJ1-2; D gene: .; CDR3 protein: CASSLAQGSGYTF; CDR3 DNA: TGTGCCAGCAGCTTAGCACAGGGAAGTGGCTACACCTTC
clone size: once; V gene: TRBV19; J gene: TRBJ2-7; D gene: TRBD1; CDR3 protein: CASSMEVQGATYEQYF; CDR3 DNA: TGTGCCAGTAGTATGGAGGTGCAGGGGGCCACCTACGAGCAGTACTTC
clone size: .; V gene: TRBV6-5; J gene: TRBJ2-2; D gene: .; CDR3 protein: CASSYSTGELFF; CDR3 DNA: TGTGCCAGCAGTTACTCGACCGGGGAGCTGTTTTTT
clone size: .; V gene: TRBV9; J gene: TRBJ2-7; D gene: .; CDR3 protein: CASSVGTVSYEQYF; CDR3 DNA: TGTGCCAGCAGCGTAGGAACGGTTTCCTACGAGCAGTACTTC
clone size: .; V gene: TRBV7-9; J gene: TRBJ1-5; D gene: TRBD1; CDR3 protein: CASSSGTGGAKNSNQPQHF; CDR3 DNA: TGTGCCAGCAGCTCCGGGACAGGGGGCGCTAAGAATAGCAATCAGCCCCAGCATTTT
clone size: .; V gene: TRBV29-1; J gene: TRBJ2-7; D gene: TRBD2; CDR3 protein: CSVLRGGSYEQYF; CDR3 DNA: TGCAGCGTTTTGCGGGGGGGCTCCTACGAGCAGTACTTC
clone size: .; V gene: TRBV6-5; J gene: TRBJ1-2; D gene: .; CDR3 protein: CASWGAYGYTF; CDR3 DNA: TGTGCCAGCTGGGGGGCATATGGCTACACCTTC
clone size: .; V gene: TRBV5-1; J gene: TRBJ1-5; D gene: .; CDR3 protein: CASSAGLNQPQHF; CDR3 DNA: TGCGCCAGCAGTGCAGGCCTCAATCAGCCCCAGCATTTT
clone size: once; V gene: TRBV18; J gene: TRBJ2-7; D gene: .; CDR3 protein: CASSPLRNEEYEQYF; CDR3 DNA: TGTGCCAGCTCACCACTGAGGAATGAAGAGTACGAGCAGTACTTC
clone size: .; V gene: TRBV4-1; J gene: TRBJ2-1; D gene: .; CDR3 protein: CASRRAGAPNEQFF; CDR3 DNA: TGCGCCAGCAGGAGGGCGGGGGCCCCCAATGAGCAGTTCTTC
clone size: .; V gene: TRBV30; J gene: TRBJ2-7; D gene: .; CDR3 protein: CAWSNRAARSYEQYF; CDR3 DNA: TGTGCCTGGAGTAACAGGGCGGCTAGGTCCTACGAGCAGTACTTC